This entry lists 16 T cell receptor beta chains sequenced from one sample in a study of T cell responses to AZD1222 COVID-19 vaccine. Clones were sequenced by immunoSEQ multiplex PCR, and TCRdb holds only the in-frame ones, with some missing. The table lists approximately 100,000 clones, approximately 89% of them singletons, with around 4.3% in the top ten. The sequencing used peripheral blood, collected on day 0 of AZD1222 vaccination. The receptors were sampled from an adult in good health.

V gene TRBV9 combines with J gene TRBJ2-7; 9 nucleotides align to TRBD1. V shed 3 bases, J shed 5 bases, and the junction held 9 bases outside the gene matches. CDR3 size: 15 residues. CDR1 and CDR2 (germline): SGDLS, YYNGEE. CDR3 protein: CASSERDRELDEQYF. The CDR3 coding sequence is TGTGCCAGCAGCGAGAGGGACAGGGAATTGGACGAGCAGTACTTC.

For the CDR3, the DNA is TGTGCCAGCAGAAGGACAGGTCTCCACGAGCAGTACTTC. Its translation: CASRRTGLHEQYF. The chain is built from TRBV27 and TRBJ2-7; TRBD1 agrees at 7 bases. Per germline, CDR1 MNHEY and CDR2 SMNVEV (reference sequence). J gave up 5 bases and V 6 bases, and 7 bases lay outside the gene matches. The CDR3 spans 13 residues.

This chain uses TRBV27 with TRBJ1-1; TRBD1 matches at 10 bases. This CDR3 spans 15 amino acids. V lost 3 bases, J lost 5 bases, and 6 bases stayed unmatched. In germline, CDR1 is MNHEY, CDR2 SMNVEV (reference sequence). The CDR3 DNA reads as TGTGCCAGCAGTTTCCGACAGGGGGCCAGTACTGAAGCTTTCTTT. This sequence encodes CASSFRQGASTEAFF.

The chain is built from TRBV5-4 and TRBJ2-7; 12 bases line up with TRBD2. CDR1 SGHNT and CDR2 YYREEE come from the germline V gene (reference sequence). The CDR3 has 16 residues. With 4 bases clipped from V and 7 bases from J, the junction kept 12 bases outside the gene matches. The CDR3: CASSLPSGGAAREQYF. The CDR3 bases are TGTGCCAGCAGCCTCCCTAGCGGGGGGGCCGCGAGGGAGCAGTACTTC.

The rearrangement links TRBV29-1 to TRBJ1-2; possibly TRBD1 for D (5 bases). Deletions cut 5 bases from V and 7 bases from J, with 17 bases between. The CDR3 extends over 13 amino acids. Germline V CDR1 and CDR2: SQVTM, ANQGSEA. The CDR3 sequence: CSVPEPGLAGYTF. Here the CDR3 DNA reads TGCAGCGTTCCAGAGCCGGGGCTGGCTGGCTACACCTTC. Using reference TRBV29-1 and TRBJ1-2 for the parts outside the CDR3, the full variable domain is SAVISQKPSRDICQRGTSLTIQCQVDSQVTMMFWYRQQPGQSLTLIATANQGSEATYESGFVIDKFPISRPNLTFSTLTVSNMSPEDSSIYLCSVPEPGLAGYTFGSGTRLTVV.

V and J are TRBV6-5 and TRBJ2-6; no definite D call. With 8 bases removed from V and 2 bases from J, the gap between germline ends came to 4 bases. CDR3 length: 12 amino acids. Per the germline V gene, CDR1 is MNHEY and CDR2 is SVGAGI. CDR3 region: CASATGANVLTF. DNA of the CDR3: TGTGCCAGCGCGACTGGGGCCAACGTCCTGACTTTC.

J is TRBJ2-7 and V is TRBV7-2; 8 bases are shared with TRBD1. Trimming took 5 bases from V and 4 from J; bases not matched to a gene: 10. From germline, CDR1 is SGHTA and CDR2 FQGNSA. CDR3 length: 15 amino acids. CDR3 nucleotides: TGTGCCAGCAGCCTTGCTGGACAGGGTCAATACGAGCAGTACTTC. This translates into CASSLAGQGQYEQYF.

Written as DNA, the CDR3 is TGTGCCAGCAGCTTCCGGGACTGGGGTTCGGGGGAGCAGTACTTC. It is translated as CASSFRDWGSGEQYF. The chain uses TRBV7-9 and TRBJ2-7; a weak D match, TRBD2 (6 bases). CDR3 length equals 15 residues. Trimming removed 3 bases at V and 7 bases at J, with 19 bases between. Germline assignment: CDR1 SEHNR and CDR2 FQNEAQ (reference sequence).

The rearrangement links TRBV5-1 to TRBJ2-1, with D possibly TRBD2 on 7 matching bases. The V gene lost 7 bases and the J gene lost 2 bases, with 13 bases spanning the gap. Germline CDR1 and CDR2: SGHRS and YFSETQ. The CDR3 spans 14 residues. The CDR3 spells CASRGAETYNEQFF. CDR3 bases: TGCGCCAGCCGGGGGGCAGAGACCTACAATGAGCAGTTCTTC. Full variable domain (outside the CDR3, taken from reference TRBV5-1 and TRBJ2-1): KAGVTQTPRYLIKTRGQQVTLSCSPISGHRSVSWYQQTPGQGLQFLFEYFSETQRNKGNFPGRFSGRQFSNSRSEMNVSTLELGDSALYLCASRGAETYNEQFFGPGTRLTVL.

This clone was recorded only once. The CDR3 nucleotides are TGTGCCAGCTCACCACCTGGGACAGGGGTTCGTCAGCCCCAGCATTTT. It specifies CASSPPGTGVRQPQHF. J is TRBJ1-5 and V is TRBV18, with 10 nucleotides matching TRBD1. The germline V gene has CDR1 KGHSH and CDR2 LQKENI. This CDR3 is built from 16 residues. V gave up 0 bases and J gave up 6 bases; unmatched junction bases: 5.

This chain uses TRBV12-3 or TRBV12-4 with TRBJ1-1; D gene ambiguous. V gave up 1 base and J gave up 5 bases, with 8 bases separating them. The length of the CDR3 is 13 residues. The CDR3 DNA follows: TGTGCCAGCAGTTTAGGTGAGCAGACTGAAGCTTTCTTT. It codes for CASSLGEQTEAFF.

The CDR3 sequence is CASSQEVAGGPNEQFF. CDR3 nucleotide sequence: TGCGCCAGCAGCCAAGAAGTAGCGGGGGGGCCCAATGAGCAGTTCTTC. The chain uses TRBV4-3 and TRBJ2-1, with 11 bases identical to TRBD2. Unmatched junction bases numbered 4, after V lost 0 bases and J lost 6 bases. This CDR3 has 16 residues. Germline V gene sequence: CDR1 LGHNA, CDR2 YSLEER.

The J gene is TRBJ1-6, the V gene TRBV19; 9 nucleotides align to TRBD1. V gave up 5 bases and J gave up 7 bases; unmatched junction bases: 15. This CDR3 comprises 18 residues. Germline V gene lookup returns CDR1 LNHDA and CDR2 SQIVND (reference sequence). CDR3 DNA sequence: TGTGCCAGTAGTGCGCGGAGAGGTAGGGGACAGGGAAATTCACCCCTCCACTTT. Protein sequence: CASSARRGRGQGNSPLHF.

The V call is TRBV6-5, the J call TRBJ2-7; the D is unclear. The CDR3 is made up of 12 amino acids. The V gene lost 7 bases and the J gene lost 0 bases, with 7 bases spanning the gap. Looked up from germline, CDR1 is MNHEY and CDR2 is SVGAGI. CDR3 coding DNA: TGTGCCAGCAAGCCAAGCTCCTACGAGCAGTACTTC. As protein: CASKPSSYEQYF.

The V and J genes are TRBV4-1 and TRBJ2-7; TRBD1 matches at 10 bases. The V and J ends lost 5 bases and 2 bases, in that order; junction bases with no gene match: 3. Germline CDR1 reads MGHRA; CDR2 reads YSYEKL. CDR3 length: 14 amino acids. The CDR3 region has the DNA TGCGCCAGCAGCTACGACAGGGGGCCCTACGAGCAGTACTTC. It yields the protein CASSYDRGPYEQYF.

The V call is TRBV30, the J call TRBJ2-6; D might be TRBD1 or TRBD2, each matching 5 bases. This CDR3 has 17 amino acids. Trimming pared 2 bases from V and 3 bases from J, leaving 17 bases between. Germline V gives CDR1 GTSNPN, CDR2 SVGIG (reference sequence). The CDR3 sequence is CAWSPMRQSGGANVLTF. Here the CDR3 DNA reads TGTGCCTGGAGTCCGATGAGACAGAGCGGTGGGGCCAACGTCCTGACTTTC.